This T cell receptor (beta chain) was captured in a study of T cell responses to AZD1222 COVID-19 vaccine. Study overall: Investigators merged groups given second doses at roughly 4 or roughly 12 weeks.

General study points: At baseline, seropositivity was found in only 6 or 7 AZD1222 recipients. The donors showed a predominance of white British ancestry and of females, with possible underestimation of clonal diversity.

Comments on this clone: The antigen remains unidentified.

The CDR3 consists of 15 residues. CDR1 is SGDLS, CDR2 YYNGEE, per germline. Trimming at V came to 3 bases and at J to 2 bases, leaving 7 bases not matched to a gene. The assay was immunoSEQ multiplex PCR, and TCRdb's table has in-frame clones only and misses some. The sample contains some 84,000 clones, roughly 88% of which appear only once. This chain links TRBV9 with TRBJ2-7; 8 nucleotides align to TRBD1. The clonotype originates from an adult in good health. Sequences were derived from peripheral blood, sampled on day 0 of AZD1222 vaccination. The CDR3 loop reads CASSEEATGAYEQYF. CDR3 in DNA: TGTGCCAGCAGCGAGGAGGCGACAGGGGCCTACGAGCAGTACTTC.